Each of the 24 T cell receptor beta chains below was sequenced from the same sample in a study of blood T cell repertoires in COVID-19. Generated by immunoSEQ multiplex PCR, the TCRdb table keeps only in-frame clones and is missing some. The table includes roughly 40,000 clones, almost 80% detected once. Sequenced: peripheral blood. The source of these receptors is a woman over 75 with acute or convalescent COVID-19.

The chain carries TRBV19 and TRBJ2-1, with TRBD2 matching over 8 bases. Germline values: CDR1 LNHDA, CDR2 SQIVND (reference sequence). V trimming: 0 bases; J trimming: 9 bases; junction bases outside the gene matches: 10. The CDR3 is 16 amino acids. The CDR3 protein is CASSIEPPGLGGEQFF. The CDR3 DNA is TGTGCCAGTAGTATAGAACCTCCGGGACTAGGCGGTGAGCAGTTCTTC.

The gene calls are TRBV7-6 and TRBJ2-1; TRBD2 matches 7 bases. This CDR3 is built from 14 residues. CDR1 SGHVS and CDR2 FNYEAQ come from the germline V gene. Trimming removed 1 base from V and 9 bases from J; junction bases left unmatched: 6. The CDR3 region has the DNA TGTGCCAGCAGCTTAGGGCGGGAGAGGGTTGAGCAGTTCTTC. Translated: CASSLGRERVEQFF.

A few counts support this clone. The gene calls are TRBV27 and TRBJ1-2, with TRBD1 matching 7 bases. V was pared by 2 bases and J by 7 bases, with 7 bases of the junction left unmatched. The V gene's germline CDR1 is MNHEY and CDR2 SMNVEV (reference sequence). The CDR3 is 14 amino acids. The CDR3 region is CASSLGQGGSGYTF. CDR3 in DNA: TGTGCCAGCAGTTTAGGGCAGGGGGGTAGTGGCTACACCTTC.

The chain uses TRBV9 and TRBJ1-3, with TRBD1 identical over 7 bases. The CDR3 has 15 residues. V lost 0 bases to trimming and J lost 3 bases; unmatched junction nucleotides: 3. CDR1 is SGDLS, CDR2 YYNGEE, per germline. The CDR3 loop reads CASSVATGFGNTIYF. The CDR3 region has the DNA TGTGCCAGCAGCGTAGCGACAGGGTTTGGAAACACCATATATTTT.

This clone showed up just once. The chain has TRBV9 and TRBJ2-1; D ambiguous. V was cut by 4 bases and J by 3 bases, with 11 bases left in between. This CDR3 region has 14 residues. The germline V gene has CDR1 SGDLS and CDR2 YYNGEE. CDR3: CASSPSGSYNEQFF. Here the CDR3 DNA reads TGTGCCAGCAGCCCTTCTGGTAGCTACAATGAGCAGTTCTTC.

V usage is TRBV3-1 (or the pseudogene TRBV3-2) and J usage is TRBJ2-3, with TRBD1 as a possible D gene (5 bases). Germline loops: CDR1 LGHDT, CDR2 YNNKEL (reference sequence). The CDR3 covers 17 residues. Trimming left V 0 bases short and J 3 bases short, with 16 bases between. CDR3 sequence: CASSQDIGHLTTDTQYF. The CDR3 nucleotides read TGTGCCAGCAGCCAAGATATCGGACACCTGACGACAGATACGCAGTATTTT.

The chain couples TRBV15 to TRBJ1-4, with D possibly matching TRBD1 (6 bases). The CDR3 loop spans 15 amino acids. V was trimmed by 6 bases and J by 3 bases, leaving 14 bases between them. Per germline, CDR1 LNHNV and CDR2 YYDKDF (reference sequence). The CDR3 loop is CATRGQGQANEKLFF. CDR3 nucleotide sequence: TGTGCCACCAGGGGGCAGGGGCAGGCTAATGAAAAACTGTTTTTT.

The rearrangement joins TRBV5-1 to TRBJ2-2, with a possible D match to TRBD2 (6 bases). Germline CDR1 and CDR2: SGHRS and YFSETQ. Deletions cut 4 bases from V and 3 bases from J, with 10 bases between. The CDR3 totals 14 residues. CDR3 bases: TGCGCCAGCAGCCTGTCGGGGGACACCGGGGAGCTGTTTTTT. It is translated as CASSLSGDTGELFF.

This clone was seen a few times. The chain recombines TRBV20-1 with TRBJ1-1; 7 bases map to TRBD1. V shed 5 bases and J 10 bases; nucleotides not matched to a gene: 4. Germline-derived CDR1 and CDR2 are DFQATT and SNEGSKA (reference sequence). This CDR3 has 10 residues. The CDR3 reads CSAGQGGAFF. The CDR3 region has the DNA TGCAGTGCTGGTCAGGGGGGAGCTTTCTTT.

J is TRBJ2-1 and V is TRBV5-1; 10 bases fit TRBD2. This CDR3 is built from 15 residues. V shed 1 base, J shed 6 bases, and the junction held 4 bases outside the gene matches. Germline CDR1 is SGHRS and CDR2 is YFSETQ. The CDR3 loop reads CASSLQLAGPNEQFF. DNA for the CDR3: TGCGCCAGCAGCTTGCAACTAGCGGGGCCCAATGAGCAGTTCTTC.

The CDR3 DNA sequence: TGTGCCAGCAGACGCGCGGGGGGGAGCTCCTACGAGCAGTACTTC. It encodes CASRRAGGSSYEQYF. The rearrangement links TRBV28 to TRBJ2-7; 9 bases line up with TRBD2. The germline CDR1 and CDR2 sequences are MDHEN and SYDVKM. This CDR3 comprises 15 residues. V lost 6 bases to trimming and J lost 0 bases; unmatched junction nucleotides: 6.

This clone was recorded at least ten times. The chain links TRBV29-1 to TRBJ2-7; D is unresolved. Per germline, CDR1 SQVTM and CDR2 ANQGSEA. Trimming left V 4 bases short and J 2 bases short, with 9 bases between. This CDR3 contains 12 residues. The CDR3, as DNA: TGCAGCGTTGTCACCCTACCCTACGAGCAGTACTTC. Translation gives CSVVTLPYEQYF.

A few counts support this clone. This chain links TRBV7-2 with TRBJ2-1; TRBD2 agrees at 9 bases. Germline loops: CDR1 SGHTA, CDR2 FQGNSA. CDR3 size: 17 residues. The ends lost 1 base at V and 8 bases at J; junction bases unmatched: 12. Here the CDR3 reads CASSLVGAGGFKDEQFF. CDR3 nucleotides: TGTGCCAGCAGCTTAGTAGGAGCGGGGGGCTTTAAGGATGAGCAGTTCTTC.

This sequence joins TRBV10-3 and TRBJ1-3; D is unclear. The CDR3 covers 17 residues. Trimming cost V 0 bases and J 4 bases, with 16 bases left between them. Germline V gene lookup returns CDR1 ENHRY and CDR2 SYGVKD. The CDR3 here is CAISESIGSGSGNTIYF. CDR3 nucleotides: TGTGCCATCAGTGAGTCCATCGGGTCTGGGTCCGGAAACACCATATATTTT.

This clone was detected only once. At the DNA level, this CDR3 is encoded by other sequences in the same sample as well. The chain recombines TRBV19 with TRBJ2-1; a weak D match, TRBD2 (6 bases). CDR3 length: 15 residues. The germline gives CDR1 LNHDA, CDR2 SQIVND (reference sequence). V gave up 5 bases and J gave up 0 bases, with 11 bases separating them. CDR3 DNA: TGTGCCAGTAGTCTTAGCGGAAGCTCCTACAATGAGCAGTTCTTC. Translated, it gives CASSLSGSSYNEQFF.

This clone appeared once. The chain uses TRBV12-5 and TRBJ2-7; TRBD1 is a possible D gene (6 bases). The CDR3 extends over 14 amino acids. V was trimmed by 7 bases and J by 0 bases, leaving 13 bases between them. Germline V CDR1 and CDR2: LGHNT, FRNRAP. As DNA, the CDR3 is TGTGCTAGTGCCTTGGACAGCCCCTCCTACGAGCAGTACTTC. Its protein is CASALDSPSYEQYF.

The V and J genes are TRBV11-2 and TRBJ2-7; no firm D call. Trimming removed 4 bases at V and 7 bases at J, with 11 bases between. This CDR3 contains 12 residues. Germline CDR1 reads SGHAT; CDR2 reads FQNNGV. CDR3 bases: TGTGCCAGCAGCTGGCTAGGTCGGGAGCAGTACTTC. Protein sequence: CASSWLGREQYF.

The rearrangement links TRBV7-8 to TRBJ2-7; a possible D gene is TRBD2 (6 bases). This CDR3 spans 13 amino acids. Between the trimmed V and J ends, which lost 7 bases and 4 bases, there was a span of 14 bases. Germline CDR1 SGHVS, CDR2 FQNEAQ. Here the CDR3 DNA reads TGTGCCAGCACCTATCAAGCGGGTTACGAGCAGTACTTC. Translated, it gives CASTYQAGYEQYF.

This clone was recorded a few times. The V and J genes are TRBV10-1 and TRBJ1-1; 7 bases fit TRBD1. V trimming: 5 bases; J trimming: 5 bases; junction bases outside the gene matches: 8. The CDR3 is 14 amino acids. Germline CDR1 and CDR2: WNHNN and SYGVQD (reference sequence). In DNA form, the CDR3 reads TGCGCCAGCAGTAGACAGGGTTGGTTAACTGAAGCTTTCTTT. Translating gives CASSRQGWLTEAFF.

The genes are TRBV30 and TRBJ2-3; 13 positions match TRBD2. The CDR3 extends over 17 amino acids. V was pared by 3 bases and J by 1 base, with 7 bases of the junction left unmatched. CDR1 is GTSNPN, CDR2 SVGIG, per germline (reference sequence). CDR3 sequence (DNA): TGTGCCTGGAGGATGAGGACTAGCGGGAGTGGCACAGATACGCAGTATTTT. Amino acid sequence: CAWRMRTSGSGTDTQYF.

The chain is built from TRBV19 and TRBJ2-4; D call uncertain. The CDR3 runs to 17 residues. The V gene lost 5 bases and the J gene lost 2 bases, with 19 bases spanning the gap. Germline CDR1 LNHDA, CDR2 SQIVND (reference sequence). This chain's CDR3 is CASSGLKGARTKNIQYF. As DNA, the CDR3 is TGTGCCAGTAGTGGCCTTAAAGGAGCCCGGACCAAAAACATTCAGTACTTC.

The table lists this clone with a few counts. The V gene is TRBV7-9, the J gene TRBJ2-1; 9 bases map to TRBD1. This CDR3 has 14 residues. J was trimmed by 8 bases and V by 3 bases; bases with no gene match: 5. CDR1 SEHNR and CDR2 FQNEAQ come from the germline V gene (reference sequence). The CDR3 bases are TGTGCCAGCAGCTTCGGGACAGGGCTGGATGAGCAGTTCTTC. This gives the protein CASSFGTGLDEQFF.

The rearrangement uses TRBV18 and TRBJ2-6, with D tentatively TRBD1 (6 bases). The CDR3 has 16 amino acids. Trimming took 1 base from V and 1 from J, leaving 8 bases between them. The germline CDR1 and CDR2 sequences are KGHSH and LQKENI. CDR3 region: CASSPRGQSGANVLTF. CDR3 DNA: TGTGCCAGCTCACCACGGGGGCAGTCTGGGGCCAACGTCCTGACTTTC.

CDR3 sequence reads: CASSSTGVSGNTIYF. The DNA for the CDR3 is TGTGCCAGCAGTTCGACAGGAGTCTCTGGAAACACCATATATTTT. The chain uses TRBV6-6 and TRBJ1-3; a possible D gene is TRBD1 (6 bases). The CDR3 totals 15 residues. CDR1 MNHNY and CDR2 SVGAGI come from the germline V gene (reference sequence). The germline V and J ends were trimmed by 4 bases and 0 bases, with 10 bases remaining between them.